This T cell receptor (beta chain) is from a study of blood T cell repertoires in COVID-19 (TCRdb year 2020). Concerning the study at large: The collaborator samples originated in the United States, Italy and Spain and spanned the acute and convalescent phases of COVID-19. The material from the prospective study consisted of cDNA or gDNA derived from T cells, B-cell-depleted T cells, or PBMCs. Deeply sampled blood TCRbeta repertoires from subjects exposed to, actively infected with, or recovered from COVID-19 were included in the dataset. A freely available public database, intended as a resource for researchers studying the immune response to SARS-CoV-2, is where the repertoires were released. The samples were drawn from the first 160 participants of the ongoing ImmuneRACE study and from over a thousand subjects provided by 6 global collaborators. Sample metadata almost always included a de-identified subject ID, COVID-19 status, age in years and sex. Where available, HLA class I and class II types were taken from metadata supplied by the sample provider and were not determined by assay-based typing. The study at large found these results: How much clinical and demographic metadata was included differed by source and by participant, and the metadata was provided uncurated.

The CDR3 contains 15 residues, cysteine and phenylalanine counted. Just CDR3 DNA is preserved here, 45 bases in frame from base 1. CDR1 and CDR2, per the germline V gene (reference sequence), are LNHDA and SQIVND. V is trimmed back by 6 bases and J by 9 bases, and the junction contains 14 bases that no gene match accounts for. Remarks on this clone: Its binding antigen is unknown. Base qualities are missing; no much larger clone stands one base away.

The immunoSEQ Assay, a bias-controlled multiplex PCR, was used to amplify TCRbeta CDR3 regions from genomic DNA. The study's own analysis went as follows. Within the assay, amplification of reference gene primers was used to estimate how many nucleated cells each sample contained. Sequence reads were collapsed and filtered to measure the absolute abundance of every unique TCRbeta CDR3 rearrangement. For each sample, productive Simpson clonality was calculated by taking the square root of Simpson's diversity index across productive rearrangements. The source is immuneACCESS, and TCRdb retained only in-frame sequences with V and J called. Part of the clones is not carried over; for the studies checked, unresolved V genes explain less than half of this, and the remainder is unexplained. V, J and clone size were drawn from that table, and D and trimming were deduced from the DNA. This sample is represented by 53,000 or so clones; approximately 80% of them were singletons. The leading ten clones occupy over 20% of the sample.

The collaborating institutions used their own protocols to collect whole blood in K2EDTA tubes. Collaborator samples were shipped for TCRbeta analysis as frozen whole blood, isolated PBMCs, or DNA extracted from either sample type. Sequenced input: peripheral blood. This chain joins TRBV19 to TRBJ1-5; the junction holds 7 bases that match TRBD1. The TCR comes from a middle-aged man with active or convalescent COVID-19. The nucleotides read TGTGCCAGTAGACAACAGGGCACAGGGGTTTGGCCCCAGCATTTT. The translation is CASRQQGTGVWPQHF.